This TCR beta chain was retrieved from a study of PD-1 blockade in classical Hodgkin lymphoma. Study results and limitations: Some patients started nivolumab under 1 year after ASCT, and they were excluded. Complete responders' baseline diversity resembled that of newly diagnosed patients.

About this clone: Its specificity is unknown.

TCRdb's table, derived via immunoSEQ multiplex PCR, lists solely in-frame clones and lacks some. Of about 14,000 clones listed, approximately 86% are singletons. Relapse after autologous stem cell transplantation occurred in every patient, and brentuximab vedotin exposure varied. Looked up from germline, CDR1 is GTSNPN and CDR2 is SVGIG (reference sequence). With 4 bases removed from V and 8 bases from J, the gap between germline ends came to 14 bases. CDR3 length equals 12 residues. The input for sequencing was peripheral blood mononuclear cells (PBMCs), taken at baseline. The rearrangement uses TRBV30 and TRBJ1-2; possible D gene TRBD1, 6 bases. This TCR was recovered from a human donor with classical Hodgkin lymphoma. CDR3 loop: CAWTGEGEGYTF. CDR3 sequence (DNA): TGTGCCTGGACAGGGGAGGGGGAAGGCTACACCTTC.